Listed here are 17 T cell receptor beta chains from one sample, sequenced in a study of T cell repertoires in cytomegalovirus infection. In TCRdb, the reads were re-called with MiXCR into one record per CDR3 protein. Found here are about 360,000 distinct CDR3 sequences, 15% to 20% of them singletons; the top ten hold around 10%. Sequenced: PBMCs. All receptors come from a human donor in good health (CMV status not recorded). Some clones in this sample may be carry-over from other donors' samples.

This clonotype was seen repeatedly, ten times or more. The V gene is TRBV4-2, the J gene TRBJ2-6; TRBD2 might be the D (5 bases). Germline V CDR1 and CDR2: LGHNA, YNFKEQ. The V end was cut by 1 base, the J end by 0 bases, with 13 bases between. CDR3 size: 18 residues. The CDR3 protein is CASSQAASRSSGANVLTF. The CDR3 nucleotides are TGTGCCAGCAGCCAAGCGGCTAGCAGGAGCTCTGGGGCCAACGTCCTGACTTTC.

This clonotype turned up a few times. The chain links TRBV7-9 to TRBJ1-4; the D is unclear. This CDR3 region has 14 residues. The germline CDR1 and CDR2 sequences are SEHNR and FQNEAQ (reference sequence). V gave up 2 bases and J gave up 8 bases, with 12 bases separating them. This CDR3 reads CASSLSRTGEKLFF. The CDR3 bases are TGTGCCAGCAGCTTAAGCCGAACGGGGGAAAAACTGTTTTTT.

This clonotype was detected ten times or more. CDR3 protein: CASGTVGGVYGYTF. The CDR3 nucleotides read TGTGCCAGCGGAACCGTCGGGGGCGTCTATGGCTACACCTTC. The V call is TRBV27, the J call TRBJ1-2; D is perhaps TRBD1 (6 bases). Trimming shortened V by 8 bases and J by 4 bases, and 17 bases separated the two germline ends. This CDR3 contains 14 residues. Germline lookup yields CDR1 MNHEY and CDR2 SMNVEV (reference sequence).

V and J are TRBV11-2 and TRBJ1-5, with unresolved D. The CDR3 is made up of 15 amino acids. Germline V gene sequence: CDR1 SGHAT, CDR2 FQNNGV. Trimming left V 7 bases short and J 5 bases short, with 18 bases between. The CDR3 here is CASILTGLYYQPQHF. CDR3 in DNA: TGTGCCAGCATCCTGACCGGACTTTATTATCAGCCCCAGCATTTT.

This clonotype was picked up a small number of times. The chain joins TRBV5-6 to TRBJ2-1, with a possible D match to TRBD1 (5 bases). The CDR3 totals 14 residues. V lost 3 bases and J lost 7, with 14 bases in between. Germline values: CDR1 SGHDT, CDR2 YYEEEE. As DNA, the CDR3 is TGTGCCAGCAGCTCGACCGACAGCCTGAATGAGCAGTTCTTC. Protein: CASSSTDSLNEQFF.

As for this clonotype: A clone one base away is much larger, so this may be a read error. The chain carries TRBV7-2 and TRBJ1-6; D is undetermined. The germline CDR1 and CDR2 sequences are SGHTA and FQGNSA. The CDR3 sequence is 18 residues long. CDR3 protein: CAGSLVLALKGWNSPLHF. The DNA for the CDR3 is TGTGCCGGCAGCTTAGTTCTAGCCCTAAAGGGATGGAATTCACCCCTCCACTTT.

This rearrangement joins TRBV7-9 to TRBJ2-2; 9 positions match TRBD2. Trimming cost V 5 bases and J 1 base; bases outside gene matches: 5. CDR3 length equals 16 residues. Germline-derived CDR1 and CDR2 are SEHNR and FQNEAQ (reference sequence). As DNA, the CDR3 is TGTGCCAGCAGCCGAGCGGGAGGCCTGAACACCGGGGAGCTGTTTTTT. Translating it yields CASSRAGGLNTGELFF.

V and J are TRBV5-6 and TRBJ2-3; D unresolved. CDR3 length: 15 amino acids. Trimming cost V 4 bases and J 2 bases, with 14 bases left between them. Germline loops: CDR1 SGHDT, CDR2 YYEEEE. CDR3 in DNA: TGTGCCAGCAGCGACTTTAGAATGGACACAGATACGCAGTATTTT. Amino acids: CASSDFRMDTDTQYF.

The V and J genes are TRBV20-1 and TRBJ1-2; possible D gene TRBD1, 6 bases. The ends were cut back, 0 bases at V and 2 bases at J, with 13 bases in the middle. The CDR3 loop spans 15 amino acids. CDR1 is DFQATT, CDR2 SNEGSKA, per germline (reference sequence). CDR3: CSARDGGRGNYGYTF. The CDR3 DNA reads TGCAGTGCTAGAGACGGTGGCAGGGGAAACTATGGCTACACCTTC.

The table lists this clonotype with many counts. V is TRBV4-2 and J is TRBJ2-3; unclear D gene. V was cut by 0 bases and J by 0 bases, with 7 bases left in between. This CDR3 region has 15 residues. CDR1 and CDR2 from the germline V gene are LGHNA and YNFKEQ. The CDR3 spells CASSQDPISTDTQYF. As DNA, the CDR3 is TGTGCCAGCAGCCAAGATCCCATAAGCACAGATACGCAGTATTTT.

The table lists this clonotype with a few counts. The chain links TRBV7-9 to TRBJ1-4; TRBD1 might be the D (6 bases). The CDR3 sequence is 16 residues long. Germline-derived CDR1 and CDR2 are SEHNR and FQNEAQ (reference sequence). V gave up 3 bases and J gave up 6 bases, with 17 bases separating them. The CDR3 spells CASSFPLGGMDEKLFF. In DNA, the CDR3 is TGTGCCAGCAGCTTCCCGCTGGGGGGCATGGATGAAAAACTGTTTTTT.

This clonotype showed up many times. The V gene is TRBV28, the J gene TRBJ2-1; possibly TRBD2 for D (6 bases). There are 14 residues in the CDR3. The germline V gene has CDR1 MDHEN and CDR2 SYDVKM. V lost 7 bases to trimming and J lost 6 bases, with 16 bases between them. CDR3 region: CASIGARGSNEQFF. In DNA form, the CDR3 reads TGTGCCAGCATTGGGGCTCGGGGGAGCAATGAGCAGTTCTTC.

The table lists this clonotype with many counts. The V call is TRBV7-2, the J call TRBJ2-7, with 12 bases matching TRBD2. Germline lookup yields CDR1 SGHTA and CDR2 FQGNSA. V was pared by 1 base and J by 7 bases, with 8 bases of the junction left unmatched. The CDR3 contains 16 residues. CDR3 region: CASSLELAGGPGEQYF. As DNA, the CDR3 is TGTGCCAGCAGCTTAGAACTAGCGGGAGGACCCGGGGAGCAGTACTTC.

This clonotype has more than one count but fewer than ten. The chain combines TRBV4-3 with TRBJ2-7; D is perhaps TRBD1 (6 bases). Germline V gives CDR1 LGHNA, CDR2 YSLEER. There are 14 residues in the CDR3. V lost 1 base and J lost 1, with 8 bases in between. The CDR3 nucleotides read TGCGCCAGCAGCCAAGCTGGACAGTCCTACGAGCAGTACTTC. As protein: CASSQAGQSYEQYF.

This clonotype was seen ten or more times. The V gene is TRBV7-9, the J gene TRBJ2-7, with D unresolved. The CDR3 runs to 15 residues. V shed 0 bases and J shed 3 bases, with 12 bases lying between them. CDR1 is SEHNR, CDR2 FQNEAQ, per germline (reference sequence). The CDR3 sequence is CASSLAQGSGYEQYF. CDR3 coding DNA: TGTGCCAGCAGCTTAGCGCAAGGGTCGGGCTACGAGCAGTACTTC.

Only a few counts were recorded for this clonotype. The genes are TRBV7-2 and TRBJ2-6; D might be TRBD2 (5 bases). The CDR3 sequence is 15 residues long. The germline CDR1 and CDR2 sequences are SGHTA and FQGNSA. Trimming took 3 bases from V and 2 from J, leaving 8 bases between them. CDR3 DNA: TGTGCCAGCAGCTTCATCGGGGCTGGGGCCAACGTCCTGACTTTC. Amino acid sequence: CASSFIGAGANVLTF.

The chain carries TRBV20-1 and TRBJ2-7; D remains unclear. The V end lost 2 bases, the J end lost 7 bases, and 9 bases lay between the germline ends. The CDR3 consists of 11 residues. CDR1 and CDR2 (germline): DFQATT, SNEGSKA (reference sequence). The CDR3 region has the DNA TGCAGTGCTAGAAAATTAGTTGAGCAGTACTTC. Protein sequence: CSARKLVEQYF.